This T cell receptor beta chain was sequenced during a study of cytomegalovirus exposure and HLA in healthy donors. Amplification used 60 Vbeta primers and 13 Jbeta primers. Method: immunoSEQ multiplex PCR; TCRdb's copy keeps in-frame clones and lacks some. The profile covers roughly 160,000 clones, with approximately 85% appearing a single time and about 10% taken by the ten largest. The CDR3 spans 13 residues. Germline-derived CDR1 and CDR2 are SSHAT and FNYEAQ (reference sequence). Notes on the study in general: Presence/absence analyses took donor sequencing depth as roughly uniform.

Turning to this clone: What it binds is not known. Compared with germline, one end of the junction differs, possibly owing to a read error.

The origin of this receptor is a man aged 50 to 60 in good health and CMV-seropositive. V gene TRBV7-7 combines with J gene TRBJ2-5, with 7 bases fitting TRBD2. The sequenced sample consisted of PBMCs. CDR3 nucleotide sequence: TGTGCTAGCAGCGAGTGGGGGGGGGAGACCCAGTACTTC. Encoded protein: CASSEWGGETQYF. The whole variable domain, filled in from reference TRBV7-7 and TRBJ2-5, reads GAGVSQSPRYKVTKRGQDVTLRCDPISSHATLYWYQQALGQGPEFLTYFNYEAQPDKSGLPSDRFSAERPEGSISTLTIQRTEQRDSAMYRCASSEWGGETQYFGPGTRLLVL.